A selection of T cell receptor beta chains follows, all from one sample in a study of radiation and T cells in renal cell carcinoma. Only in-frame clones appear in the TCRdb table, and some are missing; sequencing was by immunoSEQ multiplex PCR. The data show just over 95,000 clones, with less than 90% seen just once and 7% to 9% held by the top ten. The sample in question was blood, obtained from a patient whose treatment included radiotherapy and nephrectomy. The receptors derive from a man aged 50 or older with renal cell carcinoma. The CDR3 runs from the conserved cysteine through the conserved F or W. D genes are given only for firm matches. Where a row states a size, it is once, few, many or the class of an expanded clone; other rows omit it.

V,size,D,J,CDR3,DNA
TRBV4-1,NA,NA,TRBJ2-7,CASSQVETILYEQYF,TGCGCCAGCAGCCAAGTTGAGACAATACTCTACGAGCAGTACTTC
TRBV21-1,NA,NA,TRBJ2-5,CASSKETQYF,TGTGCCAGCAGCAAAGAGACCCAGTACTTC
TRBV11-3,NA,NA,TRBJ1-2,CASSLNSKGSGYTF,TGTGCCAGCAGCTTAAATAGCAAGGGTAGTGGCTACACCTTC
TRBV10-3,NA,NA,TRBJ1-2,CAISESNNYGYTF,TGTGCCATCAGTGAGTCCAATAACTATGGCTACACCTTC
TRBV5-1,NA,NA,TRBJ1-2,CASSLGIINYGYTF,TGCGCCAGCAGCTTAGGGATCATTAACTATGGCTACACCTTC
TRBV5-1,NA,TRBD1,TRBJ1-1,CASSLQGAYTEAFF,TGCGCCAGCAGCTTACAGGGGGCTTACACTGAAGCTTTCTTT
TRBV2,NA,NA,TRBJ2-3,CASRAQSDTQYF,TGTGCCAGCCGAGCGCAGTCAGATACGCAGTATTTT
TRBV18,once,NA,TRBJ2-6,CASSPGKGNSGANVLTF,TGTGCCAGCTCACCAGGTAAAGGGAACTCTGGGGCCAACGTCCTGACTTTC
TRBV6-6,NA,TRBD1,TRBJ1-4,CASGDRLKKLFF,TGTGCCAGCGGGGACAGACTTAAAAAACTGTTTTTT
TRBV25-1,once,NA,TRBJ1-1,CASKEGGRNTEAFF,TGTGCCAGCAAGGAGGGGGGGAGGAACACTGAAGCTTTCTTT
TRBV7-9,NA,NA,TRBJ2-7,CASSPPGTHPAYEQYF,TGTGCCAGCAGCCCCCCCGGGACTCACCCCGCCTACGAGCAGTACTTC
TRBV2,once,NA,TRBJ2-7,CASNGEIGYEQYF,TGTGCCAGCAATGGGGAGATTGGCTACGAGCAGTACTTC
TRBV15,NA,TRBD2,TRBJ2-1,CATSLGGGLAGVFYGEQFF,TGTGCCACCTCCCTGGGCGGCGGCCTAGCGGGAGTCTTTTATGGTGAGCAGTTCTTC
TRBV28,NA,NA,TRBJ1-1,CASSPRDNLAEAFF,TGTGCCAGCAGCCCTAGGGACAACCTGGCTGAAGCTTTCTTT
TRBV4-1,NA,TRBD1,TRBJ2-7,CASRPGTVLSYEQYF,TGCGCCAGCAGGCCCGGGACAGTACTCTCCTACGAGCAGTACTTC
TRBV6-1,NA,NA,TRBJ2-4,CASSDGIQYF,TGTGCCAGCAGTGACGGAATTCAGTACTTC
TRBV6-1,NA,NA,TRBJ2-7,CASSEAGPTYEQYF,TGTGCCAGCAGTGAAGCTGGACCGACGTACGAGCAGTACTTC
TRBV6-6,NA,NA,TRBJ2-5,CASRQEYLETQYF,TGTGCCAGCAGACAAGAATACCTTGAGACCCAGTACTTC
TRBV5-1,NA,NA,TRBJ2-1,CASSLASSSYNEQFF,TGCGCCAGCAGCTTGGCATCGAGCTCCTACAATGAGCAGTTCTTC
TRBV28,NA,TRBD2,TRBJ2-7,CASMLSSGFYEQYF,TGTGCCAGCATGTTATCTAGCGGGTTCTACGAGCAGTACTTC
TRBV30,NA,NA,TRBJ2-7,CAWSSSGHEQYF,TGTGCCTGGAGCTCTTCGGGCCACGAGCAGTACTTC
TRBV9,NA,NA,TRBJ2-7,CASSVSGGYEQYF,TGTGCCAGCAGCGTAAGTGGGGGATACGAGCAGTACTTC
TRBV28,NA,NA,TRBJ1-1,CATGRIEAFF,TGTGCCACCGGGAGGATTGAAGCTTTCTTT
TRBV29-1,once,NA,TRBJ2-5,CSVRQEPRETQYF,TGCAGCGTTCGACAGGAGCCCCGGGAGACCCAGTACTTC
TRBV7-9,NA,NA,TRBJ1-2,CASSGRRGGERTFNYGYTF,TGTGCCAGCAGCGGGCGTCGCGGCGGGGAAAGAACATTTAACTATGGCTACACCTTC
TRBV7-9,NA,TRBD2,TRBJ2-7,CASSLALAGVGNEQYF,TGTGCCAGCAGCTTAGCACTAGCGGGAGTTGGTAACGAGCAGTACTTC